These 12 T cell receptor beta chains originate from one sample sequenced in a study of B cell selection in AIRE deficiency. Sorting defined conventional CD4 T cells as CD4+CD127+. Some clones are missing from TCRdb's copy, which holds only in-frame ones; the method was immunoSEQ multiplex PCR. There are 20,000 to 25,000 clones in the sample; 97% occur only once, and roughly 0.18% lies in the top ten. The sequenced sample was conventional CD4+ T cells sorted from PBMCs. All receptors derive from a human donor with AIRE deficiency.

The chain carries TRBV4-3 and TRBJ1-4; TRBD1 matches 7 bases. V gave up 5 bases and J gave up 3 bases; unmatched junction bases: 9. The CDR3 is made up of 16 amino acids. Germline CDR1 LGHNA, CDR2 YSLEER. The CDR3 DNA sequence: TGCGCCAGCAGCTCCCCCGGGACAGCCTCTAATGAAAAACTGTTTTTT. Translation gives CASSSPGTASNEKLFF.

This rearrangement joins TRBV6-5 to TRBJ2-7; the match to TRBD1 covers 8 bases. V dropped 6 bases and J dropped 4; count of bases not matched to a gene: 8. In germline, CDR1 is MNHEY, CDR2 SVGAGI. The CDR3 runs 14 residues. The CDR3 loop reads CASRPRQGLYEQYF. CDR3 in DNA: TGTGCCAGCAGACCCAGACAGGGGTTATACGAGCAGTACTTC.

J is TRBJ2-2 and V is TRBV9; no clear D. The CDR3 contains 14 residues. In germline, CDR1 is SGDLS, CDR2 YYNGEE. Deletions cut 1 base from V and 5 bases from J, with 9 bases between. CDR3 coding DNA: TGTGCCAGCAGCGTAACCGACAAGACCGGGGAGCTGTTTTTT. This codes for CASSVTDKTGELFF.

The rearrangement joins TRBV6-1 to TRBJ1-5; D gene unclear. Germline V gene lookup returns CDR1 MNHNS and CDR2 SASEGT. This CDR3 has 13 amino acids. Trimming removed 1 base at V and 10 bases at J, with 11 bases between. The CDR3 reads CASSEDPSLPQHF. In nucleotides, the CDR3 is TGTGCCAGCAGTGAAGACCCATCACTCCCCCAGCATTTT.

The chain couples TRBV27 to TRBJ2-2, with D hard to call. Germline V gene data show CDR1 as MNHEY and CDR2 as SMNVEV (reference sequence). The CDR3 loop spans 15 amino acids. Trimming took off 6 bases at V and 9 bases at J, with 20 bases between the two ends. The CDR3 region is CASSPRRHYGRELFF. CDR3 DNA: TGTGCCAGCAGCCCCCGGCGGCACTATGGCCGGGAGCTGTTTTTT.

The DNA of the CDR3 is TGCGCCAGCAGCTTGGGACAGGGGGCCGTTAAATCCTACGAGCAGTACTTC. Its protein is CASSLGQGAVKSYEQYF. J is TRBJ2-7 and V is TRBV5-1; 10 bases agree with TRBD1. V shed 0 bases and J 1 base; nucleotides not matched to a gene: 7. Germline V gene sequence: CDR1 SGHRS, CDR2 YFSETQ. The CDR3 loop spans 17 amino acids.

This chain connects TRBV7-9 to TRBJ2-2; 12 bases match TRBD1. V lost 10 bases, J lost 5 bases, and 14 bases stayed unmatched. This CDR3 spans 17 amino acids. Germline V gene sequence: CDR1 SEHNR, CDR2 FQNEAQ (reference sequence). The CDR3 spells CATEIGTGGLWTGELFF. CDR3 sequence (DNA): TGTGCCACCGAGATCGGGACAGGGGGCTTGTGGACCGGGGAGCTGTTTTTT.

The rearrangement joins TRBV7-6 to TRBJ2-1; TRBD1 might be the D (6 bases). Trimming took 5 bases from V and 2 from J, leaving 13 bases between them. The length of the CDR3 is 15 residues. In germline, CDR1 is SGHVS, CDR2 FNYEAQ. Here the CDR3 reads CASSARQAAYNEQFF. DNA of the CDR3: TGTGCCAGCAGCGCCCGACAGGCAGCCTACAATGAGCAGTTCTTC.

Written as DNA, the CDR3 is TGTGCCAGCTCACCGGAATTGGGGGGCGAGCAGTACTTC. The encoded protein is CASSPELGGEQYF. The chain carries TRBV18 and TRBJ2-7; D perhaps matches TRBD2 (6 bases). Germline lookup yields CDR1 KGHSH and CDR2 LQKENI. Trimming stripped 3 bases from V and 6 bases from J, with 12 bases between. There are 13 residues in the CDR3.

V usage is TRBV6-5 and J usage is TRBJ2-5, with TRBD2 matching 14 bases. CDR1 MNHEY and CDR2 SVGAGI come from the germline V gene. V gave up 5 bases and J gave up 6 bases; unmatched junction bases: 5. The CDR3 contains 15 residues. In nucleotides, the CDR3 is TGTGCCAGCAGTGGGACTAGCGGGAGCCTGAAGACCCAGTACTTC. It encodes CASSGTSGSLKTQYF.

CDR3 sequence (DNA): TGCGCCAGCAGTGAGCGGACAGGGTTAGCATCCAATGAGCAGTTCTTC. Its protein product is CASSERTGLASNEQFF. This chain uses TRBV10-1 with TRBJ2-1, with 8 positions matching TRBD1. In germline, CDR1 is WNHNN, CDR2 SYGVQD (reference sequence). Trimming at V came to 2 bases and at J to 6 bases, leaving 9 bases not matched to a gene. CDR3 length: 16 residues.

The V call is TRBV7-2, the J call TRBJ2-1; 7 bases agree with TRBD2. The CDR3 runs 15 residues. Germline lookup yields CDR1 SGHTA and CDR2 FQGNSA. V trimming: 1 base; J trimming: 5 bases; junction bases outside the gene matches: 5. CDR3 bases: TGTGCCAGCAGCTTAGTACGGGAGGCAAACAATGAGCAGTTCTTC. This gives the protein CASSLVREANNEQFF. The complete variable domain, with remaining parts taken from reference TRBV7-2 and TRBJ2-1, reads GAGVSQSPSNKVTEKGKDVELRCDPISGHTALYWYRQSLGQGLEFLIYFQGNSAPDKSGLPSDRFSAERTGGSVSTLTIQRTQQEDSAVYLCASSLVREANNEQFFGPGTRLTVL.